The next 21 T cell receptor beta chains were all read from a single sample in a study of beta chain features in type 1 diabetes. Expressed TCRB transcripts were sequenced, since all the RNA that had been isolated was reverse transcribed. Clones were read by immunoSEQ multiplex PCR, and TCRdb kept only the in-frame ones, dropping some. The sample has 350,000 to 450,000 clones, 11% to 15% seen once; the top ten hold about 0.04%. The source material was naive CD4+ T cells from blood. The source is a young man in good health.

This clone was recorded once. V is TRBV15 and J is TRBJ1-1, with 7 bases fitting TRBD1. Unmatched junction bases numbered 12, after V lost 0 bases and J lost 8 bases. This CDR3 is built from 16 residues. Germline V CDR1 and CDR2: LNHNV, YYDKDF (reference sequence). The CDR3 DNA reads as TGTGCCACCAGCAGAGATCAATTTCTAGGACAGGTGGAAGCTTTCTTT. It yields the protein CATSRDQFLGQVEAFF.

This clone was seen a handful of times. V gene TRBV29-1 combines with J gene TRBJ1-2, with 10 bases that match TRBD1. The V gene end was trimmed by 7 bases and the J gene end by 4 bases; junction bases not matched to a gene: 6. The germline V gene encodes CDR1 SQVTM and CDR2 ANQGSEA. The length of the CDR3 is 13 residues. CDR3 sequence reads: CSAPGQGTYGYTF. CDR3 bases: TGCAGCGCACCGGGACAGGGGACCTATGGCTACACCTTC.

This clone was picked up a small number of times. V and J are TRBV5-1 and TRBJ2-5, with 10 bases that match TRBD2. The CDR3 spans 17 residues. With 0 bases clipped from V and 2 bases from J, the junction kept 7 bases outside the gene matches. From germline, CDR1 is SGHRS and CDR2 YFSETQ. The CDR3 loop is CASSLVRTSGTQETQYF. The CDR3 nucleotides are TGCGCCAGCAGCTTGGTCAGGACTAGCGGAACTCAAGAGACCCAGTACTTC.

DNA for the CDR3: TGTGCCAGCAGCCTGCGACAGGGCGATGAGCAGTACGTC. Residues: CASSLRQGDEQYV. V usage is TRBV7-9 and J usage is TRBJ2-7; 7 positions match TRBD1. The germline CDR1 and CDR2 sequences are SEHNR and FQNEAQ (reference sequence). This CDR3 contains 13 residues. V lost 5 bases and J lost 7; bases outside the gene matches: 8.

A single count supports this clone. CDR3 DNA: TGTGCCAGCAGCCAGGACAGATACACAGATACGCAGTATTTT. It specifies CASSQDRYTDTQYF. The chain employs TRBV5-4 and TRBJ2-3; tentatively, D is TRBD1 (6 bases). V was trimmed by 4 bases and J by 2 bases, leaving 11 bases between them. The CDR3 extends over 14 amino acids. CDR1 and CDR2 from the germline V gene are SGHNT and YYREEE (reference sequence).

The chain uses TRBV7-8 and TRBJ2-5; TRBD2 matches 9 bases. Germline V lookup: CDR1 SGHVS, CDR2 FQNEAQ. The CDR3 extends over 17 amino acids. Unmatched junction bases numbered 11, after V lost 1 base and J lost 5 bases. CDR3 DNA sequence: TGTGCCAGCAGCTTAGGGGGACTAGCAGGCCCGCGGGAGACCCAGTACTTC. This sequence encodes CASSLGGLAGPRETQYF.

The chain uses TRBV7-2 and TRBJ2-5; D unclear. V was shortened by 5 bases and J by 5 bases, with 18 bases between the two germline ends. The CDR3 spans 15 residues. CDR1 and CDR2 (germline): SGHTA, FQGNSA. CDR3 coding DNA: TGTGCCAGCAGCAAATGGGCAGATCAGAGGGAGACCCAGTACTTC. It translates to CASSKWADQRETQYF.

This chain connects TRBV5-4 to TRBJ1-1; TRBD1 is a possible D gene (6 bases). Germline-derived CDR1 and CDR2 are SGHNT and YYREEE (reference sequence). The CDR3 covers 14 residues. V lost 4 bases and J 0 bases, leaving 10 bases between the germline ends. The CDR3 protein is CASSRTAMNTEAFF. DNA for the CDR3: TGTGCCAGCAGCAGGACAGCTATGAACACTGAAGCTTTCTTT.

This clone has only a few counts. The chain combines TRBV12-5 with TRBJ2-1; TRBD1 matches at 10 bases. This CDR3 has 15 residues. J gave up 8 bases and V 5 bases, and 9 bases lay outside the gene matches. Per germline, CDR1 LGHNT and CDR2 FRNRAP. The chain's CDR3 is CASGLGQGFSYEQFF. The CDR3 nucleotides read TGTGCTAGTGGTCTGGGACAGGGGTTCTCGTATGAGCAGTTCTTC.

In this sample, this clone turned up a few times. This rearrangement joins TRBV25-1 to TRBJ2-4; D may be TRBD2 (6 bases). Germline loops: CDR1 MGHDK, CDR2 SYGVNS. CDR3 length: 13 amino acids. Deletions cut 5 bases from V and 6 bases from J, with 11 bases between. DNA for the CDR3: TGTGCCAGCAGTACCGGGGGAGGAAACATTCAGTACTTC. As protein: CASSTGGGNIQYF.

The chain couples TRBV11-3 to TRBJ2-3; no clear D. Germline CDR1 and CDR2: SGHNT and YENEEA. This CDR3 is 11 amino acids long. V was cut by 2 bases and J by 8 bases, with 5 bases left in between. The DNA for the CDR3 is TGTGCCAGCAGCTTAATCAGTACGCAGTATTTT. Translation: CASSLISTQYF.

The chain combines TRBV19 with TRBJ2-5, with 13 bases that match TRBD2. In germline, CDR1 is LNHDA, CDR2 SQIVND (reference sequence). The V and J ends lost 6 bases and 4 bases, in that order; junction bases with no gene match: 8. The CDR3 contains 16 residues. This chain's CDR3 is CASRLRGLAGLETQYF. The CDR3, as DNA: TGTGCCAGTAGATTGAGGGGACTAGCGGGATTAGAGACCCAGTACTTC.

This clone was observed a few times. Other DNA sequences in this specimen translate into the identical CDR3. The rearrangement uses TRBV14 and TRBJ2-2; D gene ambiguous. With 0 bases removed from V and 7 bases from J, the gap between germline ends came to 6 bases. The CDR3 runs to 13 residues. Germline V gene data show CDR1 as SGHDN and CDR2 as FVKESK. The CDR3 loop reads CASSQDLGGELFF. Written as DNA, the CDR3 is TGTGCCAGCAGCCAAGATCTTGGCGGGGAGCTGTTTTTT.

CDR3 loop: CASSLEAARPELFF. DNA of the CDR3: TGTGCCAGCAGCTTGGAGGCAGCGAGGCCAGAGCTGTTTTTT. V and J are TRBV5-4 and TRBJ2-2; D remains unclear. Trimming shortened V by 0 bases and J by 11 bases, and 14 bases separated the two germline ends. CDR3 length equals 14 residues. Per the germline V gene, CDR1 is SGHNT and CDR2 is YYREEE (reference sequence).

The genes are TRBV7-2 and TRBJ2-3; D call uncertain. The CDR3 covers 13 residues. V was pared by 5 bases and J by 4 bases, with 10 bases between. The germline V gene has CDR1 SGHTA and CDR2 FQGNSA. As DNA, the CDR3 is TGTGCCAGCAGCCTAGGGTTTGCAGATACGCAGTATTTT. It specifies CASSLGFADTQYF.

The gene calls are TRBV5-1 and TRBJ2-1; D is tentatively TRBD1 or TRBD2 (5 bases each). Trimming left V 2 bases short and J 7 bases short, with 16 bases between. CDR3 length: 15 amino acids. CDR1 is SGHRS and CDR2 is YFSETQ in the germline V gene. Here the CDR3 reads CASSLPGRTLNEQFF. For the CDR3, the DNA is TGCGCCAGCAGCTTACCGGGACGGACTCTTAATGAGCAGTTCTTC.

This clone showed up just a few times. The V and J genes are TRBV29-1 and TRBJ2-7; D is unresolved. The CDR3 is 12 residues long. With 6 bases removed from V and 4 bases from J, the gap between germline ends came to 13 bases. Germline CDR1 SQVTM, CDR2 ANQGSEA. The CDR3, as DNA: TGCAGCGTCTTAGGGTCCCCATACGAGCAGTACTTC. Its translation: CSVLGSPYEQYF.

The rearrangement uses TRBV29-1 and TRBJ2-1, with 16 bases identical to TRBD2. In germline, CDR1 is SQVTM, CDR2 ANQGSEA. The CDR3 length is 17 residues. Germline trimming cut 3 bases from V and 2 bases from J; bases unmatched to any gene: 4. CDR3 sequence: CSVEGLAGGFAYNEQFF. The CDR3 bases are TGCAGCGTTGAGGGACTAGCGGGAGGGTTTGCCTACAATGAGCAGTTCTTC.

This clone showed up just a few times. V usage is TRBV29-1 and J usage is TRBJ1-5, with a weak D call TRBD1 (6 bases). This CDR3 is built from 14 residues. V was clipped by 6 bases and J by 6 bases, with 18 bases between them. Germline CDR1 SQVTM, CDR2 ANQGSEA. CDR3 protein: CSVAQTGTSQPQHF. The CDR3 DNA is TGCAGCGTCGCTCAAACAGGGACGAGTCAGCCCCAGCATTTT.

This clone has just a few counts. The chain has TRBV5-1 and TRBJ2-7, with TRBD2 identical over 15 bases. J gave up 3 bases and V 3 bases, and 4 bases lay outside the gene matches. The CDR3 consists of 16 residues. Germline V gives CDR1 SGHRS, CDR2 YFSETQ. The CDR3 here is CASSYSGLAGGYEQYF. The CDR3 DNA is TGCGCCAGCAGCTACTCGGGACTAGCGGGGGGCTACGAGCAGTACTTC.

This clone was observed a few times. The chain employs TRBV7-2 and TRBJ2-7; TRBD1 matches 7 bases. The J segment lost 5 bases and the V segment lost 5 bases, leaving 6 bases of the junction unmatched. Germline V gene data show CDR1 as SGHTA and CDR2 as FQGNSA. The CDR3 loop spans 13 amino acids. DNA of the CDR3: TGTGCCAGCAGCCCACAAACAGGGGACGAGCAGTACTTC. Protein product: CASSPQTGDEQYF.